This T cell receptor beta chain is drawn from a study of blood T cell repertoires in COVID-19. About the research overall: Samples of COVID-19 (acute and convalescent) were obtained from the United States, Italy and Spain. T cells, B-cell-depleted T cells, or PBMCs provided the cDNA or gDNA that served as material.

The V end was cut by 5 bases, the J end by 2 bases, with 6 bases between. Germline V CDR1 and CDR2: LGHDT, YNNKEL (reference sequence). The CDR3 totals 12 residues. In the original analysis: From reference gene primer amplification, estimates of nucleated cell counts were derived. Sequencing was performed with immunoSEQ multiplex PCR; in TCRdb, only in-frame clones are kept and a portion is missing. V and J calls and clone size are as listed in that table; D and trimming were resolved from the DNA. The data show about 250,000 clones, about 86% seen once. The chain links TRBV3-1 (or the pseudogene TRBV3-2) to TRBJ1-2, with D uncertain. Sample: peripheral blood. This receptor was obtained from a man aged 80 or over with acute or convalescent COVID-19. CDR3 in amino acids: CASSGGNYGYTF. The CDR3 region has the DNA TGTGCCAGCAGCGGCGGGAACTATGGCTACACCTTC.